This T cell receptor (beta chain) is drawn from a study of blood T cells in healthy people across ages. Study-wide findings and caveats: Age showed a roughly linear inverse relationship with TCR beta diversity per million T cells.

The germline V gene encodes CDR1 SQVTM and CDR2 ANQGSEA. The CDR3 contains 11 residues. PCR was performed a second time for about 7 to 12 cycles using a sample-barcoded 5' primer and a J-beta primer mix. MiXCR, applied by TCRdb to the 5' RACE reads, yields one record per CDR3 protein. The repertoire holds about 800,000 distinct CDR3 sequences, with 25% as singletons. For this clonotype: Its antigen remains unidentified. One end of the junction does not line up with germline, which may come from a read error.

The same sample was also used in a study of T cells of mothers and their children.

The chain combines TRBV29-1 with TRBJ2-1, with no clear D. Sequencing was carried out using blood. The sequence was obtained from a boy aged 10-17 years in good health. CDR3 amino acids: CLGSSYSEQFF. In DNA, the CDR3 is TGCCTCGGAAGCTCCTACAGTGAGCAGTTCTTC.